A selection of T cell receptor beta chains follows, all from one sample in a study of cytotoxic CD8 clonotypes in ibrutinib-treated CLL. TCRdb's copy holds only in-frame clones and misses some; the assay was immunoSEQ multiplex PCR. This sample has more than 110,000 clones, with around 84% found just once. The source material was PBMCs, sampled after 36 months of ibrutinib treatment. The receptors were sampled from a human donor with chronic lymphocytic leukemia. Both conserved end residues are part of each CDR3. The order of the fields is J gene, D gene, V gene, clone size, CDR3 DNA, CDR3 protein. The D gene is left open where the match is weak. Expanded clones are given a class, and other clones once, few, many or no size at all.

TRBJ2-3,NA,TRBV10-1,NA,TGCGCCAGCAGTGTTTTCGGGGGGCCGCCAGATACGCAGTATTTT,CASSVFGGPPDTQYF
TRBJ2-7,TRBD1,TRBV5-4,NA,TGTGCCAGCAGCCACCGGGACAGGGACTACGAGCAGTACTTC,CASSHRDRDYEQYF
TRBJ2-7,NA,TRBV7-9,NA,TGTGCCAGCACCCGGGACTCAGCCCCCTACGAGCAGTACTTC,CASTRDSAPYEQYF
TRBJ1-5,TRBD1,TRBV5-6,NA,TGTGCCAGCAGCTTTACCGGGACAGGGACGATTCGCGGGCATCAGCCCCAGCATTTT,CASSFTGTGTIRGHQPQHF
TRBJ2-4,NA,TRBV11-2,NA,TGTGCCAGCAGCTTCCACCCGTCGGACATTCAGTACTTC,CASSFHPSDIQYF
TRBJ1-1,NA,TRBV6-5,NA,TGTGCCGGGGGGTGGGCCCTGAACACTGAAGCTTTCTTT,CAGGWALNTEAFF
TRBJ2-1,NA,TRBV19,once,TGTGCCAGTAGTATAATAGGGACGGTCAATGAGCAGTTCTTC,CASSIIGTVNEQFF
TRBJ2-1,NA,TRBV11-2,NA,TGTGCCAGCAGCTTAGGCCGTAACAATGAGCAGTTCTTC,CASSLGRNNEQFF
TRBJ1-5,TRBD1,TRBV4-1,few,TGCGCCAGCAGCCGTAGTGAGGGGGCGTGGAGCAATCAGCCCCAGCATTTT,CASSRSEGAWSNQPQHF
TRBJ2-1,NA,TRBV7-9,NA,TGTGCCAGCAGCTTAAGTGTTTCCTACAATGAGCAGTTCTTC,CASSLSVSYNEQFF
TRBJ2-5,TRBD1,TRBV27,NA,TGTGCCAGCAAGACAGGGGGCGCCACAAACCAAGAGACCCAGTACTTC,CASKTGGATNQETQYF
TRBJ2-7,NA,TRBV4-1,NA,TGCGCCAGCAGCCAAGATCTGGGGGTTTACAACGAGCAGTACTTC,CASSQDLGVYNEQYF
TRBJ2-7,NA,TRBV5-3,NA,TGTGCCAGAAGCCCTCCCAAGTCCCTAAGCTCCTACGAGCAGTACTTC,CARSPPKSLSSYEQYF
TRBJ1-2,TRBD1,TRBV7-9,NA,TGTGCCAGCAGCTTACCAATTCCGGGACAGGGGTTCTATGGCTACACCTTC,CASSLPIPGQGFYGYTF
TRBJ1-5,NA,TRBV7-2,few,TGTGCCAGCAGCGCGGACGGACCTCTAGAGCCCCAGCATTTT,CASSADGPLEPQHF
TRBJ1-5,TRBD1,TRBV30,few,TGTGCCTGGAGTATCGGGCAGGGGGCTCAGCCCCAGCATTTT,CAWSIGQGAQPQHF
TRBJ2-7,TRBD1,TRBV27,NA,TGTGCCAGCAGTTTATATAGACAGGGTGGAGGCTACGAGCAGTACTTC,CASSLYRQGGGYEQYF
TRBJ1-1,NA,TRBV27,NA,TGTGCCAGCAGTTTAGGGGGGGGCACTGAAGCTTTCTTT,CASSLGGGTEAFF
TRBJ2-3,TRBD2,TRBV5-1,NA,TGCGCCAGCAGCGCCCAGACTAGCGGGGGGCTCACAGATACGCAGTATTTT,CASSAQTSGGLTDTQYF
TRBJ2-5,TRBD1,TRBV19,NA,TGTGCCAGTAGTATTAGGGGACAGGGTGGAACCCAGTACTTC,CASSIRGQGGTQYF
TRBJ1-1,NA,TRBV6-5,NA,TGTGCCAGCAGTTACTCGACAGTCAGCCCTGAAGCTTTCTTT,CASSYSTVSPEAFF
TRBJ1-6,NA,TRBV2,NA,TGTGCCAGCAGTGCATACAGACCCTATAATTCACCCCTCCACTTT,CASSAYRPYNSPLHF
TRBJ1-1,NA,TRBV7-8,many,TGTGCCAGCAGCCTCATAACCACAGTGAACACTGAAGCTTTCTTT,CASSLITTVNTEAFF
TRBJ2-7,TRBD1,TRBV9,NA,TGTGCCAGCAGCTACCTACCGGACAGGGAGCTGGGCGAGCAGTACTTC,CASSYLPDRELGEQYF
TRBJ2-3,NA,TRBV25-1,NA,TGTGCCAGCAGTCCGCGGACGGGATTTAGCACAGATACGCAGTATTTT,CASSPRTGFSTDTQYF
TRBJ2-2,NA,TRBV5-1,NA,TGCGCCAGCAGCTGGAGAAGGGGAGCCATCTCTAACGCCGCGAACACCGGGGAGCTGTTTTTT,CASSWRRGAISNAANTGELFF
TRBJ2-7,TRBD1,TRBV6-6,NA,TGTGCCAGCAGTCCAGGGACAGCACTCTACGAGCAGTACTTC,CASSPGTALYEQYF
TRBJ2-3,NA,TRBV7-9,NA,TGTGCCAGCAGTGGAGGGGGGGTTAGCACAGATACGCAGTATTTT,CASSGGGVSTDTQYF
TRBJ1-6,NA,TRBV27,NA,TGTGCCAGCAGCCACGGACGCCTGGAGGGTTCACCCCTCCACTTT,CASSHGRLEGSPLHF
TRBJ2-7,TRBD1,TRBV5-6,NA,TGTGCCAGCAGCTCCGGGACAGGTAGACACCTCTACGAGCAGTACTTC,CASSSGTGRHLYEQYF
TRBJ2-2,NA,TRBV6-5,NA,TGTGCCAGCAGTTGGTTGGGCGGGGAGCTGTTTTTT,CASSWLGGELFF
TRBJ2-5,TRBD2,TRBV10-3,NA,TGTGCCATCAGTGACCCCGGGGGACTAGTTGGGGAGACCCAGTACTTC,CAISDPGGLVGETQYF
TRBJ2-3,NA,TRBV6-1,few,TGTGCCAGCAGTGAACTCCGCAGGGCAGGCACAGATACGCAGTATTTT,CASSELRRAGTDTQYF
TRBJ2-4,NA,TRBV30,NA,TGTGCCTGGAAGCATCTGGGCGGCAAAAACATTCAGTACTTC,CAWKHLGGKNIQYF
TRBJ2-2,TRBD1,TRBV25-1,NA,TGTGCCAGCAGTGAAGGGGGGACAGGGCGGTTGTCCGGGGAGCTGTTTTTT,CASSEGGTGRLSGELFF
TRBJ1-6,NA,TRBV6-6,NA,TGTGCCAGCAGTCCGACAGGTCCCTTTGGTTCACCCCTCCACTTT,CASSPTGPFGSPLHF
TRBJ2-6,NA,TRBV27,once,TGTGCCAGCAGCCCACGGACAGGACTAGTACCCTCTGGGGCCAACGTCCTGACTTTC,CASSPRTGLVPSGANVLTF
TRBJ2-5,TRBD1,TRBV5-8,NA,TGTGCCAGCAGCCCCGGGACAGCGTACCAAGAGACCCAGTACTTC,CASSPGTAYQETQYF
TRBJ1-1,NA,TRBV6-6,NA,TGTGCCAGCAGTTACTCGGCGGTAGCGAACACTGAAGCTTTCTTT,CASSYSAVANTEAFF
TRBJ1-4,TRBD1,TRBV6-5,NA,TGTGCCAGCAGTTTGGACAGGCAAAATGAAAAACTGTTTTTT,CASSLDRQNEKLFF
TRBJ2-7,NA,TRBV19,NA,TGTGCCAGTTCCCCTCCCGGCGGCGAGCAGTACTTC,CASSPPGGEQYF
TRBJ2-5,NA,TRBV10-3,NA,TGTGCCATCAGTGATCCGTCGACAGTCTTTCAAGAGACCCAGTACTTC,CAISDPSTVFQETQYF
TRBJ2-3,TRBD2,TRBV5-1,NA,TGCGCCAGCAGCCTGGGGAGGGGTGGTACAGATACGCAGTATTTT,CASSLGRGGTDTQYF
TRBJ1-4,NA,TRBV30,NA,TGTGCCTGGAGTGGCTTCGGTGAAAAACTGTTTTTT,CAWSGFGEKLFF
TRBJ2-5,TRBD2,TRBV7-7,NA,TGTGCCAGCAGCTCAGGGACTAGTGGTGAGACCCAGTACTTC,CASSSGTSGETQYF
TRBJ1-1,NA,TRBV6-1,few,TGTGCCAGCGCGAAGGGGGGGAGCAGGAACACTGAAGCTTTCTTT,CASAKGGSRNTEAFF
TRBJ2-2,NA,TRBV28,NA,TGTGCCAGCAGTTTTTCAGGGATCGCGACCGGGGAGCTGTTTTTT,CASSFSGIATGELFF
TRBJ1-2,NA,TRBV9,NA,TGTGCCAGCAGCGTAGGAGGAGATGGCTACACCTTC,CASSVGGDGYTF
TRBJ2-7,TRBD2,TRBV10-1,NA,TGCGCCAGCAGTGGTTCCCAGGGAGGGTCCTACGAGCAGTACTTC,CASSGSQGGSYEQYF
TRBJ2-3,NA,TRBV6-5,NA,TGTGCCAGCAGTTACCTGGCAGGGGTGAACACAGATACGCAGTATTTT,CASSYLAGVNTDTQYF
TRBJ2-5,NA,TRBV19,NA,TGTGCCAGTACGGGCGGGCCGTACCAAGAGACCCAGTACTTC,CASTGGPYQETQYF
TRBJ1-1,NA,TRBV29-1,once,TGCAGCGTTGTCGGACATTGGGGAACTGAAGCTTTCTTT,CSVVGHWGTEAFF
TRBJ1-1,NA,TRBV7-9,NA,TGTGCCAGCACCCTTAGTGGGCAGACCATGAACACTGAAGCTTTCTTT,CASTLSGQTMNTEAFF
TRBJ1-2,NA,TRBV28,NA,TGTGCCAGCACCCCCGACAGGAAGTATGGCTACACCTTC,CASTPDRKYGYTF
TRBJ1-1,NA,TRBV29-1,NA,TGCAGCGTTGTCGGGCAGGGTTTGCGCACTGAAGCTTTCTTT,CSVVGQGLRTEAFF
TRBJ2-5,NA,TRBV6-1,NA,TGTGCCAGCACCATTTGGGGCCTGTACCAAGAGACCCAGTACTTC,CASTIWGLYQETQYF
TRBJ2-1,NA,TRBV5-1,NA,TGCGCCAGCAGCTCAGGCCGGGACACCAGGGCGAACTACAATGAGCAGTTCTTC,CASSSGRDTRANYNEQFF
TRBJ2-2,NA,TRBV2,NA,TGTGCCACCATCCGAGGGCCCTCTGGGAACACCGGGGAGCTGTTTTTT,CATIRGPSGNTGELFF
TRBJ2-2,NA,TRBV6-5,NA,TGTGCCAGCAGACGAGGGCACACCGGGGAGCTGTTTTTT,CASRRGHTGELFF
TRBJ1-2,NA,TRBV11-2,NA,TGTGCCAGCAGCTTAGCAGGGGCGCCTGGCTACACCTTC,CASSLAGAPGYTF